The present TCR beta chain was sequenced within a study of T cell responses to AZD1222 COVID-19 vaccine. Study results and limitations: It was only a handful of AZD1222 recipients who were seropositive at baseline. Breadth and depth of Spike-specific TCRs rose after two AZD1222 doses. The span of vaccine-associated CD4 TCRs extended across spike, with dominance at 160-218 and 743-854.

V trimming: 5 bases; J trimming: 1 base; junction bases outside the gene matches: 6. Germline V gene sequence: CDR1 SGHVS, CDR2 FQNEAQ. CDR3 size: 16 residues. A word on this clone: The antigen remains undetermined.

Using immunoSEQ multiplex PCR, the repertoire was profiled, and TCRdb retains in-frame clones only, with some absent. The sample records some 120,000 clones, roughly 87% being singletons. Sample: peripheral blood, taken on day 0 of AZD1222 vaccination. The rearrangement links TRBV7-8 to TRBJ2-3; 10 positions match TRBD2. The sequence came from an adult in good health. The CDR3 DNA sequence: TGTGCCAGCAGCCCCCCGACTAGCGGGCGCACAGATACGCAGTATTTT. Protein: CASSPPTSGRTDTQYF.